The 27 T cell receptor beta chains presented below share a single source sample, sequenced in a study of identical twins. TCRdb independently ran MiXCR on the 5' RACE reads; one entry per CDR3 protein. The sample includes about 810,000 distinct CDR3 sequences, more than 9% of them seen just once. A further study also used this sample, focusing on yellow fever vaccine responses in identical twins.

The sample taken for sequencing was PBMCs. The receptors were gathered from a young woman in good health.

This clonotype occurred a few times. The V gene is TRBV10-3, the J gene TRBJ2-1; D is perhaps TRBD2 (5 bases). The V gene's germline CDR1 is ENHRY and CDR2 SYGVKD. V was trimmed by 9 bases and J by 5 bases, leaving 8 bases between them. The CDR3 loop spans 11 amino acids. CDR3 amino acids: CAIKEDNEQFF. The DNA of the CDR3 is TGTGCCATTAAGGAGGACAATGAGCAGTTCTTC.

This clonotype turned up a few times. The chain recombines TRBV9 with TRBJ2-3; D ambiguous. Germline CDR1 reads SGDLS; CDR2 reads YYNGEE. The V end lost 0 bases, the J end lost 8 bases, and 13 bases lay between the germline ends. The CDR3 spans 14 residues. The CDR3 loop reads CASSVDSSVPTQYF. The DNA of the CDR3 is TGTGCCAGCAGCGTAGACTCCAGCGTTCCTACGCAGTATTTT.

This clonotype was detected a few times. The chain uses TRBV7-9 and TRBJ2-7, with a tentative D call TRBD2 (6 bases). The CDR3 has 12 amino acids. CDR1 and CDR2 from the germline V gene are SEHNR and FQNEAQ (reference sequence). The V gene lost 2 bases and the J gene lost 6 bases, with 8 bases spanning the gap. The CDR3 protein is CASSLLGGEQYV. Written as DNA, the CDR3 is TGTGCCAGCAGCTTACTCGGGGGCGAGCAGTACGTC.

In its sample, this clonotype was seen a few times. The chain carries TRBV7-9 and TRBJ1-5, with a tentative D call TRBD1 (6 bases). V was clipped by 1 base and J by 5 bases, with 12 bases between them. This CDR3 has 15 amino acids. Per germline, CDR1 SEHNR and CDR2 FQNEAQ (reference sequence). The CDR3 loop is CASSLGGGWDQPQHF. The CDR3 nucleotides are TGTGCCAGCAGCTTAGGGGGGGGCTGGGATCAGCCCCAGCATTTT. Full variable domain (remainder filled in from reference TRBV7-9 and TRBJ1-5): DTGVSQNPRHKITKRGQNVTFRCDPISEHNRLYWYRQTLGQGPEFLTYFQNEAQLEKSRLLSDRFSAERPKGSFSTLEIQRTEQGDSAMYLCASSLGGGWDQPQHFGDGTRLSIL.

V and J are TRBV7-9 and TRBJ2-4; 7 positions match TRBD2. V gave up 4 bases and J gave up 1 base; unmatched junction bases: 10. There are 17 residues in the CDR3. The V gene's germline CDR1 is SEHNR and CDR2 FQNEAQ (reference sequence). The DNA for the CDR3 is TGTGCCAGCAGCTCAATGGGGGAGGGTGTCGCCAAAAACATTCAGTACTTC. Its protein is CASSSMGEGVAKNIQYF.

This clonotype came up many times. The chain is built from TRBV7-8 and TRBJ1-5; a possible D gene is TRBD1 (5 bases). Trimming took off 5 bases at V and 3 bases at J, with 8 bases between the two ends. The CDR3 length is 13 residues. Germline assignment: CDR1 SGHVS and CDR2 FQNEAQ. The CDR3 DNA sequence: TGTGCCAGCAGCGCACAGGACAATCAGCCCCAGCATTTT. It is translated as CASSAQDNQPQHF.

This clonotype was detected a few times. This chain links TRBV12-3 or TRBV12-4 with TRBJ2-2; 11 bases line up with TRBD2. Trimming removed 8 bases from V and 6 bases from J; junction bases left unmatched: 11. The CDR3 covers 16 residues. The CDR3 is CASRRTSGRIPGELFF. The CDR3 nucleotides read TGTGCCAGCCGACGAACTAGCGGGAGAATCCCCGGGGAGCTGTTTTTT.

This clonotype showed up just a few times. The chain joins TRBV4-1 to TRBJ1-5; the D gene is possibly TRBD1 (5 bases). The germline V gene encodes CDR1 MGHRA and CDR2 YSYEKL. The CDR3 spans 12 residues. Trimming took 1 base from V and 11 from J, leaving 9 bases between them. This chain's CDR3 is CASSQGQGSQHF. The CDR3 bases are TGCGCCAGCAGCCAAGGGCAGGGTTCCCAGCATTTT.

The CDR3 reads CASETDLRHGYTF. CDR3 coding DNA: TGTGCCTCCGAGACCGATTTGCGACATGGCTACACCTTC. The chain couples TRBV10-3 to TRBJ1-2, with D hard to call. The germline CDR1 and CDR2 sequences are ENHRY and SYGVKD. The CDR3 is made up of 13 amino acids. Trimming took 11 bases from V and 6 from J, leaving 19 bases between them.

The chain couples TRBV5-1 to TRBJ1-3; no firm D call. Between the trimmed V and J ends, which lost 0 bases and 1 base, there was a span of 14 bases. This CDR3 comprises 17 residues. Germline-derived CDR1 and CDR2 are SGHRS and YFSETQ. In nucleotides, the CDR3 is TGCGCCAGCAGCTTGGCGTCAGCGACCCAGTCTGGAAACACCATATATTTT. It translates to CASSLASATQSGNTIYF. Drawing the rest from reference TRBV5-1 and TRBJ1-3, the complete variable domain is KAGVTQTPRYLIKTRGQQVTLSCSPISGHRSVSWYQQTPGQGLQFLFEYFSETQRNKGNFPGRFSGRQFSNSRSEMNVSTLELGDSALYLCASSLASATQSGNTIYFGEGSWLTVV.

This chain connects TRBV27 to TRBJ2-5, with TRBD1 matching over 7 bases. Trimming at V came to 4 bases and at J to 5 bases, leaving 7 bases not matched to a gene. The CDR3 loop spans 14 amino acids. Germline CDR1 MNHEY, CDR2 SMNVEV (reference sequence). The CDR3 region has the DNA TGTGCCAGCAGTTACACAGGGGTTGGTGAGACCCAGTACTTC. Its protein is CASSYTGVGETQYF.

This clonotype has a count of ten or more. The chain links TRBV2 to TRBJ1-5, with D tentatively TRBD1 (6 bases). The length of the CDR3 is 15 residues. In germline, CDR1 is SNHLY, CDR2 FYNNEI. V was pared by 3 bases and J by 3 bases, with 12 bases between. This chain's CDR3 is CASSELQGVNQPQHF. The CDR3 DNA follows: TGTGCCAGCAGTGAGCTACAGGGAGTCAATCAGCCCCAGCATTTT.

This clonotype has ten or more counts. The gene calls are TRBV4-1 and TRBJ1-1; perhaps TRBD1 as D (6 bases). Trimming removed 0 bases from V and 3 bases from J, with 8 bases in between. CDR3 length: 14 residues. Germline V gene data show CDR1 as MGHRA and CDR2 as YSYEKL. The CDR3 sequence is CASSQEGGYTEAFF. As DNA, the CDR3 is TGCGCCAGCAGCCAAGAAGGGGGGTACACTGAAGCTTTCTTT.

The sample holds a few counts of this clonotype. The J gene is TRBJ2-1, the V gene TRBV20-1, with TRBD2 matching over 7 bases. CDR1 and CDR2 from the germline V gene are DFQATT and SNEGSKA (reference sequence). This CDR3 has 16 residues. J was trimmed by 9 bases and V by 0 bases; bases with no gene match: 14. The CDR3 DNA sequence: TGCAGTGCTAGAGATTCTCGGGGGAGGGCCGGCGGTGAGCAGTTCTTC. Translating gives CSARDSRGRAGGEQFF.

Ten or more counts support this clonotype. The rearrangement links TRBV5-1 to TRBJ2-7; no clear D. V was shortened by 4 bases and J by 1 base, with 18 bases between the two germline ends. The CDR3 length is 16 residues. In germline, CDR1 is SGHRS, CDR2 YFSETQ. CDR3 in DNA: TGCGCCAGCAGCGCCGCCCTTGACGGACGATCCTACGAGCAGTACTTC. Amino acids: CASSAALDGRSYEQYF.

V gene TRBV6-5 combines with J gene TRBJ1-2; TRBD1 might be the D (6 bases). The CDR3 contains 15 residues. V gave up 0 bases and J gave up 4 bases, with 12 bases separating them. CDR1 is MNHEY, CDR2 SVGAGI, per germline. CDR3 region: CASSYSPRGIYGYTF. CDR3 DNA sequence: TGTGCCAGCAGTTACTCCCCCAGGGGAATCTATGGCTACACCTTC.

Only a few counts were recorded for this clonotype. This chain connects TRBV20-1 to TRBJ2-5; D is unresolved. The CDR3 spans 15 residues. V was pared by 0 bases and J by 2 bases, with 13 bases between. Looked up from germline, CDR1 is DFQATT and CDR2 is SNEGSKA (reference sequence). In DNA, the CDR3 is TGCAGTGCTAGAGATCGGTACAGAAATCAAGAGACCCAGTACTTC. It is translated as CSARDRYRNQETQYF.

The V and J genes are TRBV25-1 and TRBJ1-1; D remains ambiguous. The CDR3 extends over 11 amino acids. With 3 bases removed from V and 4 bases from J, the gap between germline ends came to 3 bases. The germline gives CDR1 MGHDK, CDR2 SYGVNS. The CDR3 sequence is CASSDLTEAFF. The CDR3 DNA reads as TGTGCCAGCAGTGATCTCACTGAAGCTTTCTTT.

The rearrangement joins TRBV7-9 to TRBJ2-3; 11 bases line up with TRBD2. The ends lost 5 bases at V and 2 bases at J; junction bases unmatched: 9. In germline, CDR1 is SEHNR, CDR2 FQNEAQ (reference sequence). This CDR3 region has 17 residues. CDR3 bases: TGTGCCAGCAGCCCCCTCGGGACTAGCGGCCTCACAGATACGCAGTATTTT. It codes for CASSPLGTSGLTDTQYF.

The chain employs TRBV28 and TRBJ2-3; unclear D gene. CDR1 is MDHEN and CDR2 is SYDVKM in the germline V gene. The CDR3 totals 14 residues. V lost 2 bases, J lost 4 bases, and 10 bases lay in between. CDR3 sequence reads: CASSLAYGADTQYF. CDR3 DNA: TGTGCCAGCAGTTTAGCGTATGGCGCAGATACGCAGTATTTT.

V is TRBV2 and J is TRBJ2-7; 10 nucleotides agree with TRBD2. Germline V gene data show CDR1 as SNHLY and CDR2 as FYNNEI. The V and J ends lost 8 bases and 3 bases, in that order; junction bases with no gene match: 7. There are 14 residues in the CDR3. As DNA, the CDR3 is TGTGCCAGCCGAGGACTAGCGGAACTCTACGAGCAGTACTTC. Residues: CASRGLAELYEQYF. Together with reference TRBV2 and TRBJ2-7, the CDR3 gives the full variable domain: EPEVTQTPSHQVTQMGQEVILRCVPISNHLYFYWYRQILGQKVEFLVSFYNNEISEKSEIFDDQFSVERPDGSNFTLKIRSTKLEDSAMYFCASRGLAELYEQYFGPGTRLTVT.

This clonotype was detected many times. The rearrangement links TRBV7-9 to TRBJ2-7; 9 bases fit TRBD1. Trimming took 3 bases from V and 3 from J; bases not matched to a gene: 3. This CDR3 is 14 amino acids long. CDR1 and CDR2 (germline): SEHNR, FQNEAQ (reference sequence). CDR3 bases: TGTGCCAGCAGCTTCGGACAGGGGAACTACGAGCAGTACTTC. It codes for CASSFGQGNYEQYF.

This clonotype was observed at least ten times. The chain uses TRBV5-1 and TRBJ2-1; TRBD2 aligns across 9 bases. There are 14 residues in the CDR3. The junction had 0 bases not matched to a gene; V was cut back by 0 bases and J by 5 bases. The germline V gene has CDR1 SGHRS and CDR2 YFSETQ. CDR3 protein: CASSLGLADNEQFF. CDR3 DNA sequence: TGCGCCAGCAGCTTGGGACTAGCGGACAATGAGCAGTTCTTC.

Many counts were recorded for this clonotype. The chain carries TRBV7-9 and TRBJ2-7; no firm D call. The V gene lost 1 base and the J gene lost 3 bases, with 4 bases spanning the gap. The CDR3 has 12 residues. The germline gives CDR1 SEHNR, CDR2 FQNEAQ (reference sequence). The CDR3 DNA is TGTGCCAGCAGCTTAGAATACTACGAGCAGTACTTC. Residues: CASSLEYYEQYF.

This clonotype was counted only a few times. The genes are TRBV28 and TRBJ2-3; TRBD2 matches at 14 bases. The junction had 5 bases not matched to a gene; V was cut back by 6 bases and J by 0 bases. In germline, CDR1 is MDHEN, CDR2 SYDVKM. The CDR3 is 17 residues long. Written as DNA, the CDR3 is TGTGCCAGCAGCCAGGGACTAGCGGGGGCTAGCACAGATACGCAGTATTTT. As protein: CASSQGLAGASTDTQYF.

V gene TRBV7-3 combines with J gene TRBJ2-1; 7 bases are a match to TRBD2. V trimming: 1 base; J trimming: 6 bases; junction bases outside the gene matches: 6. Germline V gene data show CDR1 as SGHTA and CDR2 as FQGTGA. CDR3 length: 15 amino acids. The CDR3 sequence: CASSLMAGASNEQFF. The CDR3 DNA reads TGTGCCAGCAGCTTAATGGCGGGAGCAAGCAATGAGCAGTTCTTC. Using reference TRBV7-3 and TRBJ2-1 for the parts outside the CDR3, the full variable domain is GAGVSQTPSNKVTEKGKYVELRCDPISGHTALYWYRQSLGQGPEFLIYFQGTGAADDSGLPNDRFFAVRPEGSVSTLKIQRTERGDSAVYLCASSLMAGASNEQFFGPGTRLTVL.

The chain carries TRBV19 and TRBJ1-5; 7 nucleotides align to TRBD1. This CDR3 is built from 18 residues. The germline V gene encodes CDR1 LNHDA and CDR2 SQIVND (reference sequence). J was trimmed by 9 bases and V by 6 bases; bases with no gene match: 23. DNA for the CDR3: TGTGCCAGTAGCTTGCGATACCGGGACAGAATGGTGGATCGGCCCCAGCATTTT. Its translation: CASSLRYRDRMVDRPQHF.